This paragraph reports one T cell receptor beta chain. The data stem from a study of cytomegalovirus exposure and HLA in healthy donors. CDR1 MNHNS and CDR2 SASEGT come from the germline V gene. This CDR3 has 14 residues. With 5 bases clipped from V and 3 bases from J, the junction kept 3 bases outside the gene matches. Assay: immunoSEQ multiplex PCR; the TCRdb copy retains only in-frame clones and omits some. The table includes about 240,000 clones, 86% detected once. The chain recombines TRBV6-1 with TRBJ2-1; 8 nucleotides align to TRBD2. Sequencing was carried out using PBMCs. The TCR sequence derives from a woman in her 30s in good health and CMV-seropositive. For the CDR3, the DNA is TGTGCCAGCAGTTTAGCGGGGAACTACAATGAGCAGTTCTTC. Translation: CASSLAGNYNEQFF.